The rows below give T cell receptor beta chains drawn from one sample of a study of OX40 agonist ivuxolimab in advanced cancers. Sequenced by immunoSEQ multiplex PCR; TCRdb stores in-frame clones only, minus some. Seen here are more than 75,000 clones, around 87% observed once, and the top ten hold around 0.31%. This specimen was CD4+ or CD8+ T cells sorted from blood, taken in a trial of the OX40 agonist ivuxolimab. The receptors were sampled from an adult with an advanced solid tumor such as melanoma, head and neck, liver or kidney cancer. The CDR3 runs from the conserved cysteine through the conserved F or W. A D gene is named only where the DNA matches it firmly. Clone size is shown for a subset of rows, as once, few, many or a class of expanded clone.

d_call	v_call	j_call	clone_size	cdr3_aa	cdr3_nt
TRBD2	TRBV2	TRBJ2-1	NA	CASRAFSGGVYNEQFF	TGTGCCAGCAGAGCCTTTAGCGGGGGTGTTTACAATGAGCAGTTCTTC
NA	TRBV27	TRBJ1-3	NA	CASSFGAGNTIYF	TGTGCCAGCAGTTTCGGGGCAGGAAACACCATATATTTT
NA	TRBV2	TRBJ2-1	once	CASSEGQSYNEQFF	TGTGCCAGCAGTGAGGGTCAGTCCTACAATGAGCAGTTCTTC
NA	TRBV5-1	TRBJ2-1	NA	CASTSPGRLTDEQFF	TGCGCCAGCACCTCCCCGGGCCGTCTCACCGATGAGCAGTTCTTC
NA	TRBV2	TRBJ2-5	NA	CASRDGETQYF	TGTGCCAGCAGGGACGGGGAGACCCAGTACTTC
NA	TRBV28	TRBJ2-1	once	CASSYGGLSYNEQFF	TGTGCCAGCAGCTACGGGGGGCTCTCCTACAATGAGCAGTTCTTC
NA	TRBV5-6	TRBJ1-2	NA	CASSYAVRGLDGYTF	TGTGCCAGCAGCTACGCGGTCAGGGGATTAGATGGCTACACCTTC
NA	TRBV18	TRBJ1-1	NA	CASSRVGGKNTEAFF	TGTGCCAGCTCACGGGTTGGTGGGAAGAACACTGAAGCTTTCTTT
NA	TRBV9	TRBJ2-2	NA	CASSVEAYGTGELFF	TGTGCCAGCAGCGTTGAGGCCTACGGCACCGGGGAGCTGTTTTTT
TRBD2	TRBV6-5	TRBJ2-3	once	CASSYSGRASTDTQYF	TGTGCCAGCAGTTATAGCGGGAGGGCTAGCACAGATACGCAGTATTTT
NA	TRBV7-6	TRBJ1-1	NA	CASSLSWGSTEAFF	TGTGCCAGCAGCTTATCATGGGGAAGCACTGAAGCTTTCTTT
TRBD2	TRBV7-2	TRBJ2-3	NA	CASSSRSGLAGTDTQYF	TGTGCCAGCAGCTCTCGGTCAGGACTAGCGGGCACAGATACGCAGTATTTT
TRBD2	TRBV30	TRBJ2-2	NA	CACTSGSPAGELFF	TGTGCCTGTACTAGCGGGAGTCCGGCCGGGGAGCTGTTTTTT
TRBD1	TRBV28	TRBJ1-5	NA	CASSKALTGTSNQPQHF	TGTGCCAGCAGTAAAGCACTGACAGGGACTAGCAATCAGCCCCAGCATTTT
NA	TRBV7-2	TRBJ1-2	few	CASSPDTAVGYGYTF	TGTGCCAGCAGCCCGGACACGGCCGTAGGCTATGGCTACACCTTC
TRBD1	TRBV5-4	TRBJ2-3	NA	CASSLAYDRGTDTQYF	TGTGCCAGCAGCTTGGCCTACGACAGGGGCACAGATACGCAGTATTTT
TRBD1	TRBV11-2	TRBJ1-2	NA	CASSFSPQGSYGYTF	TGTGCCAGCAGCTTTTCCCCACAGGGGAGCTATGGCTACACCTTC
NA	TRBV9	TRBJ2-1	NA	CASSVARTNSYNEQFF	TGTGCCAGCAGCGTAGCTCGAACTAACTCCTACAATGAGCAGTTCTTC
TRBD1	TRBV6-6	TRBJ2-3	NA	CASSSRGRITDTQYF	TGTGCCAGCAGTTCCAGGGGGCGAATCACAGATACGCAGTATTTT
NA	TRBV19	TRBJ1-1	NA	CASSPRAAGGTEAFF	TGTGCCAGTAGTCCCCGGGCCGCCGGTGGTACTGAAGCTTTCTTT
NA	TRBV28	TRBJ1-2	NA	CASSLSQVLGYTF	TGTGCCAGCAGTTTGTCACAGGTGCTTGGCTACACCTTC
NA	TRBV4-1	TRBJ1-2	once	CASSQVAGDGYTF	TGCGCCAGCAGCCAGGTTGCTGGTGATGGCTACACCTTC
TRBD2	TRBV10-3	TRBJ2-5	NA	CAAKGTSGNRQETQYF	TGTGCCGCCAAAGGGACTAGCGGGAACCGCCAAGAGACCCAGTACTTC
NA	TRBV2	TRBJ1-6	NA	CASGGEQPGVRPLHF	TGTGCCAGCGGCGGTGAGCAGCCAGGAGTAAGACCCCTCCACTTT
TRBD1	TRBV19	TRBJ2-3	NA	CASSTPGGKTDTQYF	TGTGCCAGTAGTACCCCAGGGGGCAAGACAGATACGCAGTATTTT
TRBD1	TRBV19	TRBJ1-2	NA	CASHRDRGPQNYGYTF	TGTGCCAGTCACCGGGACAGGGGTCCCCAAAACTATGGCTACACCTTC
NA	TRBV5-6	TRBJ1-1	NA	CASSPRGWTEAFF	TGTGCCAGCAGCCCCCGGGGTTGGACCGAAGCTTTCTTT
NA	TRBV15	TRBJ1-3	NA	CATSSGRRTGNTIYF	TGTGCCACCAGCAGTGGGAGGAGGACGGGGAACACCATATATTTT
TRBD1	TRBV28	TRBJ1-5	NA	CASSSGTGPRPQHF	TGTGCCAGCAGCTCCGGGACAGGGCCCCGGCCCCAGCATTTT
NA	TRBV10-3	TRBJ2-3	NA	CAISGLGSTDTQYF	TGTGCCATCAGTGGGTTGGGGAGCACAGATACGCAGTATTTT
NA	TRBV4-3	TRBJ2-1	NA	CASSQDLRAAYNEQFF	TGCGCCAGCAGCCAAGATCTCAGGGCGGCCTACAATGAGCAGTTCTTC
TRBD1	TRBV5-8	TRBJ1-6	NA	CASSLVGQGANSPLHF	TGTGCCAGCAGCTTGGTTGGACAGGGGGCAAATTCACCCCTCCACTTT
NA	TRBV7-2	TRBJ1-4	NA	CASSLARAVVGEKLFF	TGTGCCAGCAGCTTAGCGCGGGCAGTGGTTGGTGAAAAACTGTTTTTT
NA	TRBV18	TRBJ2-2	NA	CASSPVGGIPGELFF	TGTGCCAGCTCACCAGTCGGGGGCATTCCCGGGGAGCTGTTTTTT
NA	TRBV11-1	TRBJ2-1	NA	CASSEGGSYNEQFF	TGTGCCAGCAGCGAGGGGGGGTCCTACAATGAGCAGTTCTTC
NA	TRBV2	TRBJ2-7	few	CASRLDWEQYF	TGTGCCAGCAGACTCGACTGGGAGCAGTACTTC
NA	TRBV7-2	TRBJ1-1	NA	CASSLGQWTEAFF	TGTGCCAGCAGCCTAGGACAGTGGACTGAAGCTTTCTTT
NA	TRBV4-1	TRBJ1-2	once	CASSQEEGTRLYGYTF	TGCGCCAGCAGCCAAGAAGAGGGGACCAGGCTCTATGGCTACACCTTC
NA	TRBV5-4	TRBJ1-2	NA	CASSLKGVWYGYTF	TGTGCCAGCAGCTTAAAAGGGGTTTGGTATGGCTACACCTTC
TRBD2	TRBV18	TRBJ2-1	NA	CASSPGLAVEQFF	TGTGCCAGCTCACCGGGACTAGCGGTTGAGCAGTTCTTC
NA	TRBV11-1	TRBJ1-3	NA	CASSLGSFPGNTIYF	TGTGCCAGCAGCTTGGGCAGTTTCCCTGGAAACACCATATATTTT
NA	TRBV7-8	TRBJ2-4	NA	CASSAGNIQYF	TGTGCCAGCAGCGCCGGAAACATTCAGTACTTC
NA	TRBV28	TRBJ2-3	NA	CASMQNPTDTQYF	TGTGCCAGCATGCAGAACCCCACAGATACGCAGTATTTT
TRBD1	TRBV6-4	TRBJ1-1	NA	CATRTGLNTEAFF	TGTGCCACCCGGACAGGGTTAAACACTGAAGCTTTCTTT
NA	TRBV7-2	TRBJ2-3	once	CASSFDRGTDTQYF	TGTGCCAGCAGCTTCGACCGGGGCACAGATACGCAGTATTTT
NA	TRBV18	TRBJ2-3	once	CASSPVSDTQYF	TGTGCCAGCTCACCGGTTTCAGATACGCAGTATTTT
NA	TRBV18	TRBJ1-2	NA	CASSPEGPSNYGYTF	TGTGCCAGCTCACCGGAGGGGCCCTCAAACTATGGCTACACCTTC
TRBD1	TRBV7-9	TRBJ1-5	NA	CATTGINSNQPQHF	TGTGCCACGACAGGGATCAATAGCAATCAGCCCCAGCATTTT